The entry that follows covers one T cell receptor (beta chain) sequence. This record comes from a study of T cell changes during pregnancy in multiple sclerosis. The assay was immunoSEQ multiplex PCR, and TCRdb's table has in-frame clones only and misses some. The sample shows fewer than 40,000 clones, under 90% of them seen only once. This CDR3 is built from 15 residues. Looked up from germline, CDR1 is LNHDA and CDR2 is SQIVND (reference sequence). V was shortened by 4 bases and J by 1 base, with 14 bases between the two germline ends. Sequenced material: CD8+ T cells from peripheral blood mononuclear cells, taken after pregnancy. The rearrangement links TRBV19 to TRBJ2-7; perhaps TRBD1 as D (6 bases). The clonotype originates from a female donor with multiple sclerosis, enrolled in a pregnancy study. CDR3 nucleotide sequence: TGTGCCAGTAGTAGGGGCAGGGGAAATTCCTACGAGCAGTACTTC. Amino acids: CASSRGRGNSYEQYF.